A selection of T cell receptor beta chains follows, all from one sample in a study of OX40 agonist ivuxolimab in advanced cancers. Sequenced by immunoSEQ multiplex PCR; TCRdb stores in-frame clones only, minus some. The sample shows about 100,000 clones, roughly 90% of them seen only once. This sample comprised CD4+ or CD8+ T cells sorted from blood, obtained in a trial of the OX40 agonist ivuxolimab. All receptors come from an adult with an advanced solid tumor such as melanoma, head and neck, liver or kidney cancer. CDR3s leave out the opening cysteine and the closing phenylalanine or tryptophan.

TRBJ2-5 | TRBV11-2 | ASSLVWLSAQY
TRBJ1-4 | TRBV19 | ASSMFSWTAPQATNEKLF
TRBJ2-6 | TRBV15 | ATSRDLGTARANVLT
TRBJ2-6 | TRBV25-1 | ASSDPWVTGANVLT
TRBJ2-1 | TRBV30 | AWSVSLQGHEQF
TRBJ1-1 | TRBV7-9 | ASSLQGTNTEAF
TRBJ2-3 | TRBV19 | ASSLTSGRTDTQY
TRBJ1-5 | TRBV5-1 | ASSPGTGFFSNQPQH
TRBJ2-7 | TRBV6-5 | ASSYSKASRNYEQY
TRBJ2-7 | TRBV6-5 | ASSATEHGEQY
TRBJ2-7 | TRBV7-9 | ASSSGRAYEQY
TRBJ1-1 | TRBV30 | AWNPRRGRGNTEAF
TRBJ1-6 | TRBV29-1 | SVREGNSPLH
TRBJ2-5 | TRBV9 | ASSVGPSGPQETQY
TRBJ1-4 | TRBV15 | ATSRDRGFVGEKLF
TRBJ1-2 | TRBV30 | AWSVSSPLGYT
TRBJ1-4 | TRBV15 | ATSRRDRGGEKLF
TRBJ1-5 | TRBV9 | ASSVDGGWDQPQH
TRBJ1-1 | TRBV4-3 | ASSHHRASVSEAF
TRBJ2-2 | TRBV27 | ASSLRGGAPGELF
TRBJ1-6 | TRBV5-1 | ASSLGVSDSPLH
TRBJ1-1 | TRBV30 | AWSVGTRSEAF
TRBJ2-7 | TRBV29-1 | SVEWTRYEQY
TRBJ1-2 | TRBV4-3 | ASSSFPRGTGYT
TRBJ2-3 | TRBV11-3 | ASSFLAGGTDTQY
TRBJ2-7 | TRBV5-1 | ASSLSLAKEQY
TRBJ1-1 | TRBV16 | ASSPPGLNTEAF
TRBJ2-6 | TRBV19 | ASTPGVPRSGANVLT
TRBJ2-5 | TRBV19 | ASTLSGRVGQETQY
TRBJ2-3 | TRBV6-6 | ASSTGLTDTQY
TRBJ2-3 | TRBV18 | ASSPPGGFWSTDTQY
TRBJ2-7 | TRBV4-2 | ASSFDVSYEQY
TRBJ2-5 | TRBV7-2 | ASSSGRGQGARETQY
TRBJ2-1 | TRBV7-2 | ASSFLRGNEQF
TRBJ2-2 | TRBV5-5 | ASSSHTGGTGELF
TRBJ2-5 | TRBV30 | AWSVGETQY
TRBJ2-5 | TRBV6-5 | ASRYRVRETQY
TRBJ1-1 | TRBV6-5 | ASNPLGQ
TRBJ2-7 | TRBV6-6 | ASSYLPATSTYEQY
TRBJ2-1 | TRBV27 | ASSRQNSNEQF
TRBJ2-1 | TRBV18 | ASSPPRTGGADEQF
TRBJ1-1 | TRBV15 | ATSIQRGTEAF
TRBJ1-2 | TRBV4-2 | ASSQDRGGYGYT
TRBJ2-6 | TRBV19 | ASSTQGSGRSGANVLT
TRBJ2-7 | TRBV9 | ASSVGSGASYEQY
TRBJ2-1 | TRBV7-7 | ASSSGQAKNNEQF
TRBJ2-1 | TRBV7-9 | ASSYLGQDEGYSYNEQF
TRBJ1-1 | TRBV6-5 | ASSYPGRYAEAF
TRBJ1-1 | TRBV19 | ASTRTGTNTEAF
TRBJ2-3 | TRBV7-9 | ASSLGDRLTDTQY
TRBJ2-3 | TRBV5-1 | ASSSAGGTDTQY
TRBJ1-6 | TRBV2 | ASSPWGDNSPLH
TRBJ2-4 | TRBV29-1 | SVGTGDLYKNIQY